Presented here are 18 T cell receptor beta chains from one specimen sequenced in a study of response to subunit inactivated influenza vaccine. TCRdb used MiXCR to reprocess the RT-PCR reads, holding one entry per CDR3 protein. The data show 500,000 to 600,000 distinct CDR3 sequences, 15% to 20% seen once. The sequences come from CD4+ T cells sorted from PBMCs, collected approximately 25 months after vaccination. These receptors originate from a man aged 50 to 69 who received an inactivated influenza vaccine.

The V and J genes are TRBV7-9 and TRBJ2-7; D gene uncertain. The CDR3 spans 14 residues. Trimming stripped 2 bases from V and 3 bases from J, with 11 bases between. Germline CDR1 reads SEHNR; CDR2 reads FQNEAQ (reference sequence). Here the CDR3 DNA reads TGTGCCAGCAGCTTATTTGAGAATAGCTACGAGCAGTACTTC. It encodes CASSLFENSYEQYF.

Only a few counts were recorded for this clonotype. CDR3 in DNA: TGTGCCAGTTCTTCCGGGACAGGGGGTGCTTTCTCTGGAAACACCATATATTTT. It specifies CASSSGTGGAFSGNTIYF. The chain employs TRBV3-1 and TRBJ1-3; 11 positions match TRBD1. The V gene's germline CDR1 is LGHDT and CDR2 YNNKEL (reference sequence). The CDR3 covers 18 residues. The trim removed 9 bases at V and 0 bases at J, leaving 13 bases unmatched.

This clonotype came up a few times. The CDR3 sequence is CSVRELEETQYF. The CDR3 nucleotides are TGCAGCGTTCGGGAACTTGAGGAGACCCAGTACTTC. This rearrangement joins TRBV29-1 to TRBJ2-5; perhaps TRBD2 as D (5 bases). Germline loops: CDR1 SQVTM, CDR2 ANQGSEA. Trimming left V 5 bases short and J 5 bases short, with 12 bases between. The CDR3 length is 12 residues. Variable domain in full (rest from reference TRBV29-1 and TRBJ2-5): SAVISQKPSRDICQRGTSLTIQCQVDSQVTMMFWYRQQPGQSLTLIATANQGSEATYESGFVIDKFPISRPNLTFSTLTVSNMSPEDSSIYLCSVRELEETQYFGPGTRLLVL.

This clonotype showed up just a few times. The chain has TRBV10-1 and TRBJ2-2; D gene uncertain. CDR3 length: 14 amino acids. The V end was cut by 4 bases, the J end by 2 bases, with 8 bases between. Per the germline V gene, CDR1 is WNHNN and CDR2 is SYGVQD (reference sequence). The CDR3 reads CASSVSRNTGELFF. DNA of the CDR3: TGCGCCAGCAGTGTCTCCAGAAACACCGGGGAGCTGTTTTTT.

This clonotype has ten or more counts. The chain uses TRBV29-1 and TRBJ2-7, with D hard to call. The CDR3 totals 12 residues. Germline CDR1 SQVTM, CDR2 ANQGSEA. V was clipped by 5 bases and J by 5 bases, with 13 bases between them. CDR3: CSVSVLGNEQYF. The CDR3 nucleotides read TGCAGCGTTAGCGTCCTTGGTAACGAGCAGTACTTC.

This rearrangement joins TRBV30 to TRBJ1-4; D remains unclear. CDR1 and CDR2 from the germline V gene are GTSNPN and SVGIG (reference sequence). The ends were cut back, 6 bases at V and 7 bases at J, with 18 bases in the middle. The CDR3 loop spans 14 amino acids. CDR3: CACLIEPGGEKLFF. CDR3 coding DNA: TGTGCCTGCCTAATAGAGCCGGGAGGTGAAAAACTGTTTTTT.

The sample holds a few counts of this clonotype. J is TRBJ1-1 and V is TRBV29-1; TRBD1 matches 8 bases. The J segment lost 0 bases and the V segment lost 6 bases, leaving 9 bases of the junction unmatched. Germline CDR1 and CDR2: SQVTM and ANQGSEA. This CDR3 has 15 amino acids. The CDR3 bases are TGCAGCGTAATTCCCGGGACAGGTTTGAACACTGAAGCTTTCTTT. Its translation: CSVIPGTGLNTEAFF.

This clonotype was recorded a few times. This chain connects TRBV4-2 to TRBJ2-2, with D possibly being TRBD1 (5 bases). The length of the CDR3 is 16 residues. Trimming left V 4 bases short and J 0 bases short, with 12 bases between. The germline V gene encodes CDR1 LGHNA and CDR2 YNFKEQ. The CDR3 nucleotides are TGTGCCAGCAGCCCCCCGGACACTACGAACACCGGGGAGCTGTTTTTT. Translated, it gives CASSPPDTTNTGELFF.

The chain couples TRBV3-1 to TRBJ2-2; 8 positions match TRBD1. The CDR3 loop spans 16 amino acids. J was trimmed by 7 bases and V by 6 bases; bases with no gene match: 13. Germline CDR1 LGHDT, CDR2 YNNKEL (reference sequence). The CDR3 sequence is CASRNSGTGPLGELFF. DNA of the CDR3: TGTGCCAGCAGGAACTCCGGGACAGGTCCCCTCGGGGAGCTGTTTTTT.

This clonotype was detected once. The V call is TRBV28, the J call TRBJ2-1, with 7 bases fitting TRBD1. The CDR3 is 16 amino acids. J gave up 0 bases and V 6 bases, and 8 bases lay outside the gene matches. The V gene's germline CDR1 is MDHEN and CDR2 SYDVKM. This chain's CDR3 is CASRPNRDSSYNEQFF. Here the CDR3 DNA reads TGTGCCAGCAGACCTAACCGGGACAGCTCCTACAATGAGCAGTTCTTC. Filled out from reference TRBV28 and TRBJ2-1, the complete variable domain reads DVKVTQSSRYLVKRTGEKVFLECVQDMDHENMFWYRQDPGLGLRLIYFSYDVKMKEKGDIPEGYSVSREKKERFSLILESASTNQTSMYLCASRPNRDSSYNEQFFGPGTRLTVL.

V usage is TRBV20-1 and J usage is TRBJ2-3, with 12 nucleotides matching TRBD2. CDR1 is DFQATT and CDR2 is SNEGSKA in the germline V gene (reference sequence). Trimming took 1 base from V and 3 from J; bases not matched to a gene: 5. The CDR3 covers 16 residues. The CDR3 DNA reads as TGCAGTGCTAGAGGATACCTAGCGGGGGGGACAGATACGCAGTATTTT. The encoded protein is CSARGYLAGGTDTQYF.

This chain uses TRBV6-1 with TRBJ1-5; TRBD1 is a possible D gene (5 bases). The CDR3 contains 13 residues. Germline V gene sequence: CDR1 MNHNS, CDR2 SASEGT. V lost 4 bases to trimming and J lost 6 bases, with 10 bases between them. CDR3 coding DNA: TGTGCCAGCAGTGCCGGACATCCTCAGCCCCAGCATTTT. This encodes CASSAGHPQPQHF.

This clonotype was recorded a few times. The gene calls are TRBV6-5 and TRBJ2-1; 12 nucleotides match TRBD2. Germline CDR1 MNHEY, CDR2 SVGAGI. The J segment lost 8 bases and the V segment lost 6 bases, leaving 5 bases of the junction unmatched. The CDR3 has 14 amino acids. In nucleotides, the CDR3 is TGTGCCAGCAGCATGGGACTAGCGGGCGATGAGCAGTTCTTC. Amino acid sequence: CASSMGLAGDEQFF.

This clonotype was seen only a few times. The chain links TRBV28 to TRBJ2-3; the D is unclear. Germline-derived CDR1 and CDR2 are MDHEN and SYDVKM. The germline V and J ends were trimmed by 3 bases and 1 base, with 8 bases remaining between them. The CDR3 is 14 amino acids. The chain's CDR3 is CASSFWMRTDTQYF. The DNA of the CDR3 is TGTGCCAGCAGTTTTTGGATGCGCACAGATACGCAGTATTTT.

This clonotype showed up many times. The chain uses TRBV20-1 and TRBJ2-3, with unresolved D. V lost 6 bases, J lost 1 base, and 20 bases lay in between. The CDR3 length is 16 residues. In germline, CDR1 is DFQATT, CDR2 SNEGSKA (reference sequence). The CDR3 protein is CSAGKTGFYRTDTQYF. The CDR3 region has the DNA TGCAGTGCAGGAAAGACTGGCTTTTACCGCACAGATACGCAGTATTTT.

This sequence joins TRBV29-1 and TRBJ2-7; D might be TRBD1 (5 bases). Trimming cost V 4 bases and J 6 bases, with 13 bases left between them. Germline V gene lookup returns CDR1 SQVTM and CDR2 ANQGSEA. The CDR3 is 12 amino acids. Here the CDR3 DNA reads TGCAGCGTTGTTTCAATCAGGGCCGAGCAGTACTTC. Protein: CSVVSIRAEQYF.

The V gene is TRBV5-1, the J gene TRBJ2-1; 11 nucleotides line up with TRBD2. From germline, CDR1 is SGHRS and CDR2 YFSETQ. CDR3 size: 16 residues. V lost 5 bases to trimming and J lost 5 bases; unmatched junction nucleotides: 9. The CDR3 region has the DNA TGCGCCAGCAGAAGGACCGGGACTAGCGGAAACAATGAGCAGTTCTTC. Translating gives CASRRTGTSGNNEQFF. The entire variable domain, with the rest obtained from reference TRBV5-1 and TRBJ2-1, is as follows: KAGVTQTPRYLIKTRGQQVTLSCSPISGHRSVSWYQQTPGQGLQFLFEYFSETQRNKGNFPGRFSGRQFSNSRSEMNVSTLELGDSALYLCASRRTGTSGNNEQFFGPGTRLTVL.

The sample holds many counts of this clonotype. This chain joins TRBV29-1 and TRBJ2-1; 7 nucleotides match TRBD1. Germline assignment: CDR1 SQVTM and CDR2 ANQGSEA. The CDR3 spans 11 residues. J lost 9 bases, V lost 8 bases, and 7 bases had no gene match. The CDR3 sequence is CSTRQGTEQFF. The DNA for the CDR3 is TGCAGCACCAGACAGGGAACTGAGCAGTTCTTC.